Sequencing of this TCR beta chain was carried out in a study of T cell clones after liver transplantation. Whole-study context: Draws occurred before transplant, before withdrawal, and after complete or failed withdrawal. Study-level results: Graft donor-reactive T cells may have migrated into the graft rather than being deleted. Small, mixed patient groups and varying post-transplant times limit these conclusions. In a couple of subjects, few donor cells limited the measurable donor-reactive repertoire.

Clones were read by immunoSEQ multiplex PCR, and TCRdb kept only the in-frame ones, dropping some. The profile shows about 78,000 clones, about four fifths of them singletons. Notes on this clone: Its antigen remains unidentified. Its ends do not fully match the called genes, so a read error is possible.

The specimen comprised CD4+ T cells from blood, sampled before liver transplant. The sequence came from a human donor who received a liver transplant.

CDR3 bases: TGTGCCAGCAGCGTAGCGGGCGACTTGGATACGCAGTATTTT. Protein product: CASSVAGDLDTQYF. V and J are TRBV7-2 and TRBJ2-3; TRBD2 matches at 7 bases. Germline CDR1 and CDR2: SGHTA and FQGNSA. The length of the CDR3 is 14 residues.